These T cell receptor beta chains were read from a single sample in a study of blood T cell repertoires in COVID-19. Generated by immunoSEQ multiplex PCR, the TCRdb table keeps only in-frame clones and is missing some. The sample lists fewer than 400,000 clones, about 91% occurring once. Sequenced sample: PBMCs or T cells enriched from blood (not recorded which). These receptor sequences come from a woman in her late teens or twenties who had recovered from COVID-19. Each CDR3 is given with its conserved first and last residue. A D gene is named only where the DNA matches it firmly. Only part of the rows carry a size: once, few, many, or a class if the clone is expanded.

TRBV27	TRBD1	TRBJ1-1	once	CASSASTGVSTEAFF	TGTGCCAGCAGTGCCTCCACAGGGGTAAGTACTGAAGCTTTCTTT
TRBV6-2/TRBV6-3	.	TRBJ1-2	few	CASSYARGTRYGYTF	TGTGCCAGCAGTTACGCCAGGGGCACGCGCTATGGCTACACCTTC
TRBV14	TRBD1	TRBJ1-6	.	CASSPPNRGANSPLHF	TGTGCCAGCAGCCCGCCAAACAGGGGCGCAAATTCACCCCTCCACTTT
TRBV5-1	TRBD1	TRBJ2-7	.	CASGTGDHEQYF	TGCGCCAGCGGGACAGGGGACCACGAGCAGTACTTC
TRBV23-1	TRBD1	TRBJ1-5	.	CASSPWTGQRNQPQHF	TGCGCCAGCAGTCCTTGGACAGGCCAGCGGAATCAGCCCCAGCATTTT
TRBV30	TRBD1	TRBJ1-2	once	CAWSARDSYGYTF	TGTGCCTGGAGTGCACGGGACAGCTATGGCTACACCTTC
TRBV4-1	.	TRBJ1-4	.	CASSRVDSNEKLFF	TGCGCCAGCAGCCGCGTGGACTCGAATGAAAAACTGTTTTTT
TRBV28	.	TRBJ2-3	once	CASSPPLTGTLGDTQYF	TGTGCCAGCAGTCCACCTCTCACAGGGACCCTAGGGGATACGCAGTATTTT
TRBV6-5	.	TRBJ2-1	.	CASSGLWSSYNEQFF	TGTGCCAGCTCCGGTCTGTGGAGCTCCTACAATGAGCAGTTCTTC
TRBV19	.	TRBJ2-2	.	CASRERDTSPSNAGELFF	TGTGCCAGTAGAGAAAGGGACACCAGCCCCTCGAACGCCGGGGAGCTGTTTTTT
TRBV18	TRBD1	TRBJ1-1	few	CASSLGQGTTEAFF	TGTGCCAGCTCATTAGGACAGGGGACCACTGAAGCTTTCTTT
TRBV5-4	.	TRBJ1-1	once	CASSSPPSGNTEAFF	TGTGCCAGCAGCTCCCCCCCTTCCGGGAACACTGAAGCTTTCTTT
TRBV9	.	TRBJ2-2	.	CASSVDPGRNTGELFF	TGTGCCAGCAGCGTAGATCCGGGTCGGAACACCGGGGAGCTGTTTTTT
TRBV3-1/TRBV3-2	TRBD1	TRBJ2-3	.	CASSQLGQGTDTQYF	TGTGCCAGCAGCCAATTGGGACAGGGCACAGATACGCAGTATTTT
TRBV6-2/TRBV6-3	.	TRBJ1-2	once	CASSYSPPPTGVYGYTF	TGTGCCAGCAGTTACTCCCCTCCGCCGACAGGCGTCTATGGCTACACCTTC
TRBV28	TRBD1	TRBJ2-7	once	CASSPTGSFYEQYF	TGTGCCAGCAGCCCGACAGGGTCTTTCTACGAGCAGTACTTC
TRBV6-4	TRBD2	TRBJ2-1	.	CASSDGTSGNNEQFF	TGTGCCAGCAGTGACGGGACTAGCGGGAACAATGAGCAGTTCTTC
TRBV28	TRBD1	TRBJ1-5	.	CASRRNRGQPQHF	TGTGCCAGCAGGAGAAACAGGGGACAGCCCCAGCATTTT
TRBV2	TRBD2	TRBJ2-7	.	CASRASALAGGIEQYF	TGTGCCAGCAGAGCCTCAGCCTTAGCGGGAGGCATCGAGCAGTACTTC
TRBV11-1	TRBD2	TRBJ2-3	.	CASSTQPGLAADTQYF	TGTGCCAGCAGCACCCAACCGGGACTAGCAGCAGATACGCAGTATTTT
TRBV7-9	.	TRBJ1-2	.	CASSLAIANYGYTF	TGTGCCAGCAGCTTAGCTATTGCTAACTATGGCTACACCTTC
TRBV3-1/TRBV3-2	TRBD1	TRBJ2-1	.	CASTPVWGQGTYNEQFF	TGTGCCAGCACCCCAGTTTGGGGACAGGGGACCTACAATGAGCAGTTCTTC
TRBV5-1	TRBD1	TRBJ2-7	.	CASPGDRGPYEQYF	TGCGCCAGCCCCGGGGACAGGGGACCCTACGAGCAGTACTTC
TRBV30	.	TRBJ1-1	.	CAWRDEGYTEAFF	TGTGCCTGGAGAGATGAGGGCTACACTGAAGCTTTCTTT
TRBV14	.	TRBJ1-6	few	CASSPFSNSPLHF	TGTGCCAGCAGCCCTTTCTCGAATTCACCCCTCCACTTT
TRBV28	.	TRBJ2-1	.	CASSLTSPTYNEQFF	TGTGCCAGCAGTCTTACTAGCCCGACTTACAATGAGCAGTTCTTC
TRBV21-1	.	TRBJ1-1	once	CAYRVSEAFF	TGTGCTTACAGGGTCTCTGAAGCTTTCTTT
TRBV27	TRBD2	TRBJ2-7	.	CASSFWTSGGPWEQYF	TGTGCCAGCAGTTTCTGGACTAGCGGGGGCCCTTGGGAGCAGTACTTC
TRBV11-2	.	TRBJ1-2	.	CASSFSPGTGYYGYTF	TGTGCCAGCAGCTTCTCCCCAGGGACTGGCTACTATGGCTACACCTTC
TRBV27	TRBD1	TRBJ2-5	.	CASRQPGTGAETQYF	TGTGCCAGCAGACAGCCTGGGACAGGGGCTGAGACCCAGTACTTC
TRBV18	.	TRBJ1-1	.	CASSRSSIPGRNTEAFF	TGTGCCAGCTCACGATCGTCGATCCCGGGTCGCAACACTGAAGCTTTCTTT
TRBV9	TRBD1	TRBJ1-6	.	CASSVAGDRTNSPLHF	TGTGCCAGCAGCGTAGCTGGGGACAGGACTAATTCACCCCTCCACTTT
TRBV19	.	TRBJ2-7	few	CASSIRLRGGYEQYF	TGTGCCAGTAGTATACGTTTGAGAGGCGGATACGAGCAGTACTTC
TRBV3-1/TRBV3-2	.	TRBJ1-6	once	CASSHLDSGRPLHF	TGTGCCAGCAGCCACCTAGACTCTGGCCGCCCCCTCCACTTT
TRBV28	.	TRBJ1-3	.	CASSFIRDRNTIYF	TGTGCCAGCAGTTTCATACGGGATAGAAACACCATATATTTT
TRBV27	TRBD1	TRBJ1-1	.	CASSPRQGRNTEAFF	TGTGCCAGCAGTCCCAGACAGGGTCGGAACACTGAAGCTTTCTTT
TRBV9	TRBD1	TRBJ1-5	.	CASSPGTGSGSQPQHF	TGTGCCAGCAGCCCCGGGACAGGGTCGGGCAGTCAGCCCCAGCATTTT
TRBV27	.	TRBJ1-1	.	CASSLWGGSTEAFF	TGTGCCAGCAGTTTATGGGGCGGTAGCACTGAAGCTTTCTTT
TRBV5-5	.	TRBJ2-3	.	CASSLLVTSTDTQYF	TGTGCCAGCAGCTTGCTAGTGACTAGCACAGATACGCAGTATTTT
TRBV11-2	.	TRBJ1-1	.	CASSLLETEDTEAFF	TGTGCCAGCAGCTTACTTGAGACAGAGGACACTGAAGCTTTCTTT
TRBV18	.	TRBJ2-3	.	CASSLGRGSGTDTQYF	TGTGCCAGCTCGCTAGGCAGGGGAAGTGGGACAGATACGCAGTATTTT
TRBV28	TRBD1	TRBJ1-1	.	CASSFLDRDVTEAFF	TGTGCCAGCAGTTTTCTGGACAGGGACGTCACTGAAGCTTTCTTT
TRBV2	.	TRBJ1-5	.	CASSETQGLLPQHF	TGTGCCAGCAGTGAAACCCAGGGGCTACTGCCCCAGCATTTT
TRBV6-5	.	TRBJ1-1	.	CASSYSRLRDTEAFF	TGTGCCAGCAGTTACTCGAGACTAAGGGACACTGAAGCTTTCTTT
TRBV18	.	TRBJ2-7	.	CASSPTGYEQYF	TGTGCCAGCTCACCCACAGGGTACGAGCAGTACTTC
TRBV5-1	TRBD1	TRBJ2-2	few	CASSPRKGQGSNTGELFF	TGCGCCAGCAGCCCAAGAAAGGGACAGGGTTCGAACACCGGGGAGCTGTTTTTT
TRBV6-5	.	TRBJ1-2	.	CASMLITGSGGYTF	TGTGCCAGCATGTTAATTACAGGGTCCGGTGGCTACACCTTC
TRBV6-5	.	TRBJ1-1	.	CASSYSSMMNTEAFF	TGTGCCAGCAGTTACTCGAGCATGATGAACACTGAAGCTTTCTTT
TRBV11-2	TRBD1	TRBJ1-4	.	CASGQGALPNGEKLFF	TGTGCCAGCGGACAGGGGGCGCTTCCCAACGGTGAAAAACTGTTTTTT
TRBV9	.	TRBJ1-5	.	CASSVEPGINQPQHF	TGTGCCAGCAGCGTAGAACCAGGGATTAATCAGCCCCAGCATTTT
TRBV10-3	.	TRBJ1-1	.	CAISDWDLNAFF	TGTGCCATCAGTGATTGGGACTTGAACGCTTTCTTT